The clone carrying this T cell receptor beta chain occurred once. This CDR3 has 14 residues. The germline gives CDR1 DFQATT, CDR2 SNEGSKA (reference sequence). V was cut by 3 bases and J by 8 bases, with 16 bases left in between. TCRdb keeps only in-frame clones here, not all; method: immunoSEQ multiplex PCR. Seen here are tens of thousands of clones, 80% to 95% observed once, and the top ten hold over 1%. This entry belongs to a study of control samples from healthy donors and cancer patients. Sequenced input: PBMCs. The rearrangement uses TRBV20-1 and TRBJ1-4; weak D call: TRBD1 (6 bases). This clonotype was sampled from a woman aged 35 to 49 with lung cancer. In DNA, the CDR3 is TGCAGTGCTAGTATACAGGGAGTAAGAGAAAAACTGTTTTTT. This translates into CSASIQGVREKLFF.